This T cell receptor (beta chain) came from a study of neurological immune-mediated disorders. Study results and caveats: The greatest degree of TCR clonal expansion was observed in HTLV-1-associated myelopathy, with the lowest in multiple sclerosis, below that of healthy controls. None of the CDR3 amino acid sequences in expanded clones turned up in more than one subject, which points to private repertoires in all groups.

cDNA was made by 5'RACE with 10-nucleotide random UMIs. MiXCR was run by TCRdb on the 5' RACE reads, yielding one entry per CDR3 protein. The table records about 21,000 distinct CDR3 sequences, roughly 15% of them present only once. This clonotype was detected ten times or more. Its antigen is currently unknown. V dropped 7 bases and J dropped 8 bases, with 22 bases sitting between them. The length of the CDR3 is 15 residues. Germline CDR1 is SGHRS and CDR2 is YFSETQ. The source material was PBMCs. This receptor was obtained from a female donor with HTLV-1-associated myelopathy (HAM/TSP). The V call is TRBV5-1, the J call TRBJ2-1; D remains ambiguous. The CDR3 here is CASSFAMLAFDEQFF. CDR3 nucleotides: TGCGCCAGCTCCTTTGCCATGCTGGCCTTCGATGAGCAGTTCTTC. Complete variable domain (other parts from reference TRBV5-1 and TRBJ2-1): KAGVTQTPRYLIKTRGQQVTLSCSPISGHRSVSWYQQTPGQGLQFLFEYFSETQRNKGNFPGRFSGRQFSNSRSEMNVSTLELGDSALYLCASSFAMLAFDEQFFGPGTRLTVL.